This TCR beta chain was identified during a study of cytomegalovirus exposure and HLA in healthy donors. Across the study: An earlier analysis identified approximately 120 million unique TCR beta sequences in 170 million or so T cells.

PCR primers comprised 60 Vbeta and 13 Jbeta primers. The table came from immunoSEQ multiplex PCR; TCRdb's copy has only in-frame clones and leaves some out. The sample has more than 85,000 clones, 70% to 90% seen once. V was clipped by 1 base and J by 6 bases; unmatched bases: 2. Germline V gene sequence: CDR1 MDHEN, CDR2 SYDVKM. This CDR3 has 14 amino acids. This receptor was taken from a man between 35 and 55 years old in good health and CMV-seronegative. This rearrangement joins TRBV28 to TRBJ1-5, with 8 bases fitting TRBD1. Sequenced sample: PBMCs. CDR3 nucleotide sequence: TGTGCCAGCAGTTTATTGACAGGGGCTCAGCCCCAGCATTTT. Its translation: CASSLLTGAQPQHF.